The 28 T cell receptor beta chains below come from one sample, sequenced in a study of OX40 agonist ivuxolimab in advanced cancers. Produced via immunoSEQ multiplex PCR; TCRdb's table is partial and in-frame only. Seen here are around 78,000 clones, 75% to 90% observed once, and the top ten hold 0.94%. The sequencing used CD4+ or CD8+ T cells sorted from blood, collected in a trial of the OX40 agonist ivuxolimab. These receptors all come from an adult with an advanced solid tumor such as melanoma, head and neck, liver or kidney cancer.

The chain combines TRBV7-2 with TRBJ1-2; 10 nucleotides agree with TRBD1. The germline CDR1 and CDR2 sequences are SGHTA and FQGNSA. There are 15 residues in the CDR3. V shed 1 base and J 7 bases; nucleotides not matched to a gene: 6. CDR3 sequence (DNA): TGTGCCAGCAGCTTAGAAAGGACAGGGGGTGGTGGCTACACCTTC. The encoded protein is CASSLERTGGGGYTF.

The rearrangement joins TRBV11-3 to TRBJ2-1, with 12 positions matching TRBD2. Germline V gene lookup returns CDR1 SGHNT and CDR2 YENEEA. The CDR3 runs 20 residues. The ends lost 0 bases at V and 7 bases at J; junction bases unmatched: 16. CDR3 sequence reads: CASSLDEGGPTSGRKNEQFF. The DNA for the CDR3 is TGTGCCAGCAGCTTAGATGAAGGGGGACCAACTAGCGGGAGGAAGAATGAGCAGTTCTTC.

The chain carries TRBV7-9 and TRBJ2-1, with D possibly matching TRBD2 (5 bases). Trimming shortened V by 1 base and J by 8 bases, and 15 bases separated the two germline ends. CDR1 and CDR2 from the germline V gene are SEHNR and FQNEAQ (reference sequence). The CDR3 extends over 15 amino acids. CDR3 protein: CASSLGGYSGDEQFF. DNA of the CDR3: TGTGCCAGCAGCTTAGGAGGGTATTCCGGAGATGAGCAGTTCTTC.

The chain couples TRBV15 to TRBJ2-1, with 9 bases that match TRBD2. Trimming cost V 0 bases and J 9 bases; bases outside gene matches: 6. This CDR3 is 15 amino acids long. The germline gives CDR1 LNHNV, CDR2 YYDKDF (reference sequence). The CDR3 DNA follows: TGTGCCACCAGCAGAGACTGGGAAGCGGGGGGTGAGCAGTTCTTC. It translates to CATSRDWEAGGEQFF.

The genes are TRBV18 and TRBJ1-2, with D uncertain. This CDR3 spans 12 amino acids. Looked up from germline, CDR1 is KGHSH and CDR2 is LQKENI. V lost 6 bases and J 8 bases, leaving 13 bases between the germline ends. In nucleotides, the CDR3 is TGTGCCAGCTCTCTCGTTAGGGAAGGCTACACCTTC. This gives the protein CASSLVREGYTF.

This clone was recorded once. This sequence joins TRBV10-3 and TRBJ2-3; 9 bases align to TRBD2. The CDR3 is 18 amino acids. Germline V gene data show CDR1 as ENHRY and CDR2 as SYGVKD. The V and J ends lost 0 bases and 5 bases, in that order; junction bases with no gene match: 12. CDR3 protein: CAISESTGRRGGGDTQYF. In nucleotides, the CDR3 is TGTGCCATCAGTGAGTCGACGGGTCGGCGGGGGGGTGGAGATACGCAGTATTTT.

The rearrangement joins TRBV4-1 to TRBJ2-7; 9 bases fit TRBD1. The trim removed 1 base at V and 2 bases at J, leaving 3 bases unmatched. CDR1 is MGHRA, CDR2 YSYEKL, per germline. The CDR3 has 15 amino acids. The CDR3 region is CASSQGQGGPYEQYF. In DNA, the CDR3 is TGCGCCAGCAGCCAAGGACAGGGGGGCCCCTACGAGCAGTACTTC.

The chain uses TRBV28 and TRBJ2-7; 8 bases map to TRBD1. The CDR3 is 14 amino acids. From germline, CDR1 is MDHEN and CDR2 SYDVKM. V shed 4 bases, J shed 5 bases, and the junction held 7 bases outside the gene matches. The CDR3 loop reads CASSSGQGWDEQYF. The CDR3 region has the DNA TGTGCCAGCAGTTCCGGACAGGGTTGGGACGAGCAGTACTTC. Together with reference TRBV28 and TRBJ2-7, the CDR3 gives the full variable domain: DVKVTQSSRYLVKRTGEKVFLECVQDMDHENMFWYRQDPGLGLRLIYFSYDVKMKEKGDIPEGYSVSREKKERFSLILESASTNQTSMYLCASSSGQGWDEQYFGPGTRLTVT.

The chain employs TRBV28 and TRBJ2-2; D may be TRBD2 (6 bases). The germline V gene encodes CDR1 MDHEN and CDR2 SYDVKM. The CDR3 is 14 residues long. The V and J ends lost 1 base and 6 bases respectively, with 9 bases between them. The CDR3 sequence is CASSLSPGAGELFF. CDR3 in DNA: TGTGCCAGCAGTTTATCTCCGGGGGCCGGGGAGCTGTTTTTT.

In this sample, this clone turned up once. The chain has TRBV5-1 and TRBJ1-6; the D is unclear. CDR3 length equals 14 residues. Trimming pared 2 bases from V and 3 bases from J, leaving 6 bases between. The germline V gene encodes CDR1 SGHRS and CDR2 YFSETQ. The CDR3 DNA sequence: TGCGCCAGCAGCTTAGACCTCTATAATTCACCCCTCCACTTT. Encoded protein: CASSLDLYNSPLHF.

The chain carries TRBV18 and TRBJ1-1, with D unresolved. Per the germline V gene, CDR1 is KGHSH and CDR2 is LQKENI. CDR3 length equals 14 residues. Trimming shortened V by 3 bases and J by 4 bases, and 12 bases separated the two germline ends. The CDR3: CASSPNGGFTEAFF. CDR3 nucleotide sequence: TGTGCCAGCTCACCCAATGGAGGGTTCACTGAAGCTTTCTTT.

This clone was detected only once. The CDR3 spells CASSPYISGSSSGNTIYF. In DNA, the CDR3 is TGTGCCAGCTCACCATATATCTCCGGGTCCAGCTCTGGAAACACCATATATTTT. The chain uses TRBV18 and TRBJ1-3; D remains unclear. CDR3 length: 18 amino acids. Germline CDR1 is KGHSH and CDR2 is LQKENI. Deletions cut 2 bases from V and 0 bases from J, with 17 bases between.

The count of this clone is one. The rearrangement uses TRBV15 and TRBJ2-3; 13 bases agree with TRBD2. This CDR3 has 16 amino acids. V gave up 0 bases and J gave up 10 bases; unmatched junction bases: 7. The V gene's germline CDR1 is LNHNV and CDR2 YYDKDF (reference sequence). CDR3 in amino acids: CATSRERLAGGAAQYF. DNA for the CDR3: TGTGCCACCAGCAGAGAACGACTAGCGGGGGGCGCGGCGCAGTATTTT.

V and J are TRBV11-2 and TRBJ2-7; D is unresolved. Germline V gene sequence: CDR1 SGHAT, CDR2 FQNNGV. Deletions cut 4 bases from V and 1 base from J, with 11 bases between. CDR3 length equals 14 residues. Here the CDR3 reads CASSSLTKSYEQYF. Here the CDR3 DNA reads TGTGCCAGCAGCTCCCTTACCAAATCCTACGAGCAGTACTTC.

This chain links TRBV25-1 with TRBJ2-7; 11 bases are shared with TRBD2. This CDR3 contains 15 residues. CDR1 and CDR2 (germline): MGHDK, SYGVNS. Germline trimming cut 3 bases from V and 2 bases from J; bases unmatched to any gene: 3. The CDR3 region has the DNA TGTGCCAGCAGTGAGACTAGCGGGATCCCCTACGAGCAGTACTTC. Translation: CASSETSGIPYEQYF.

The chain combines TRBV5-1 with TRBJ1-3; weak D call: TRBD1 (6 bases). Germline V gene sequence: CDR1 SGHRS, CDR2 YFSETQ. The germline V and J ends were trimmed by 0 bases and 0 bases, with 16 bases remaining between them. The CDR3 spans 18 residues. This chain's CDR3 is CASSLAPGTQSSGNTIYF. CDR3 in DNA: TGCGCCAGCAGCTTGGCCCCCGGGACACAGAGCTCTGGAAACACCATATATTTT.

The V and J genes are TRBV5-1 and TRBJ1-2, with TRBD1 identical over 8 bases. In germline, CDR1 is SGHRS, CDR2 YFSETQ. V was clipped by 0 bases and J by 7 bases; unmatched bases: 11. The CDR3 runs to 16 residues. CDR3 in amino acids: CASSLATQGALGGYTF. The DNA of the CDR3 is TGCGCCAGCAGCTTGGCGACCCAGGGGGCGCTGGGTGGCTACACCTTC.

The chain links TRBV7-2 to TRBJ2-5; 7 bases match TRBD1. Trimming cost V 5 bases and J 5 bases; bases outside gene matches: 11. This CDR3 contains 15 residues. Germline V gene data show CDR1 as SGHTA and CDR2 as FQGNSA. The CDR3, as DNA: TGTGCCAGCAGCCCAAGAGGGGGCCGGTGGGAGACCCAGTACTTC. Amino acids: CASSPRGGRWETQYF.

CDR3 protein: CASSRSGRAGGTQYF. The CDR3 nucleotides are TGTGCCAGCAGTCGAAGCGGGAGGGCCGGGGGTACGCAGTATTTT. The rearrangement joins TRBV6-6 to TRBJ2-3; 10 nucleotides match TRBD2. The length of the CDR3 is 15 residues. V was clipped by 5 bases and J by 8 bases; unmatched bases: 10. The germline CDR1 and CDR2 sequences are MNHNY and SVGAGI (reference sequence).

The chain couples TRBV18 to TRBJ1-1; D not resolved. Germline assignment: CDR1 KGHSH and CDR2 LQKENI. V was pared by 2 bases and J by 1 base, with 17 bases between. The CDR3 is 17 amino acids. CDR3 in amino acids: CASSPISTAGGNTEAFF. The CDR3 region has the DNA TGTGCCAGCTCACCAATTTCGACCGCGGGCGGGAACACTGAAGCTTTCTTT.

This chain joins TRBV5-1 and TRBJ2-3; D is perhaps TRBD2 (6 bases). The length of the CDR3 is 15 residues. V was clipped by 1 base and J by 4 bases, with 13 bases between them. Germline CDR1 reads SGHRS; CDR2 reads YFSETQ. In DNA, the CDR3 is TGCGCCAGCAGCTTGTGGGAGGCAGGGCCAGATACGCAGTATTTT. It codes for CASSLWEAGPDTQYF.

The CDR3 loop reads CASSKLAGENTGELFF. The CDR3 nucleotides are TGTGCCAGTAGTAAACTAGCGGGAGAGAACACCGGGGAGCTGTTTTTT. The genes are TRBV19 and TRBJ2-2, with 11 nucleotides matching TRBD2. V gave up 4 bases and J gave up 1 base; unmatched junction bases: 2. This CDR3 has 16 residues. Germline lookup yields CDR1 LNHDA and CDR2 SQIVND (reference sequence).

The V gene is TRBV11-3, the J gene TRBJ2-5; the D call may be TRBD1 or TRBD2 (5 bases each). The end of the DNA fits TRBJ2-7 better, so the J call may be wrong. Germline loops: CDR1 SGHNT, CDR2 YENEEA. The CDR3 length is 15 residues. DNA for the CDR3: TGTGCCAGCACCCCGTTTGCTGGGACCGGGTACGAGCAGTACTTC. This gives the protein CASTPFAGTGYEQYF.

This chain uses TRBV2 with TRBJ1-1; D is undetermined. Germline-derived CDR1 and CDR2 are SNHLY and FYNNEI. The V and J ends lost 5 bases and 1 base respectively, with 8 bases between them. The CDR3 totals 13 residues. The CDR3 DNA reads as TGTGCCAGCAGTCAAGACACGAACACTGAAGCTTTCTTT. Translated, it gives CASSQDTNTEAFF.

This chain uses TRBV2 with TRBJ2-3; perhaps TRBD2 as D (7 bases). V lost 6 bases to trimming and J lost 0 bases, with 16 bases between them. The CDR3 length is 16 residues. Germline V gene data show CDR1 as SNHLY and CDR2 as FYNNEI. In DNA form, the CDR3 reads TGTGCCAGCAGCGGGGGGCGACACACTAGCACAGATACGCAGTATTTT. It translates to CASSGGRHTSTDTQYF.

In the case of this clone: An end of the junction does not agree with germline; a read error may underlie this. The chain links TRBV6-1 to TRBJ2-3; maybe TRBD2 (5 bases). The CDR3 totals 14 residues. Germline lookup yields CDR1 MNHNS and CDR2 SASEGT. For the CDR3, the DNA is TGTGTCAGCAGTGAGAGACTACCAAGGGATACGCAGTATTTT. It yields the protein CVSSERLPRDTQYF.

The chain links TRBV6-5 to TRBJ2-3; unclear D gene. The germline CDR1 and CDR2 sequences are MNHEY and SVGAGI. The CDR3 is 16 amino acids. The V gene lost 4 bases and the J gene lost 5 bases, with 19 bases spanning the gap. CDR3 DNA: TGTGCCAGCAGTTCACATACGGGCCAAAGTGGAGATACGCAGTATTTT. It translates to CASSSHTGQSGDTQYF.

This clone is a singleton in its sample. This chain uses TRBV18 with TRBJ1-1; 8 bases align to TRBD1. V lost 8 bases and J lost 5; bases outside the gene matches: 10. Germline V CDR1 and CDR2: KGHSH, LQKENI. This CDR3 spans 14 amino acids. In DNA, the CDR3 is TGTGCCAGCAATGGACAGGGAGGAGGGACTGAAGCTTTCTTT. It encodes CASNGQGGGTEAFF.